This TCR beta chain was sequenced in a study of tumor-infiltrating lymphocytes in primary liver carcinoma. Study findings and constraints: Tumor region pairs outstripped tumor-adjacent and tumor-blood pairs in overlap.

As for this clonotype: What it recognizes is unknown. Sequence at one end of the junction differs from germline and may be a read error.

Total RNA (around 500 ng) served as template for TCR beta cDNA synthesis primed by a constant-region primer. ARM-PCR, slightly modified, supplied the TCR beta libraries through three nested multiplex PCR rounds. Running about 11 cycles apiece, the first two PCR rounds relied on TRBV1-TRBV30 forward primers together with a C-beta reverse primer. Each CDR3 protein is one row after TCRdb ran MiXCR on the multiplex PCR reads. This sample yields about 130,000 distinct CDR3 sequences, of which around 64% are seen a single time; 8.4% belongs to the top ten. Co-extraction of RNA and DNA was performed on about 18-33 mg of unsorted bulk tissue. Sampling of each tumor involved five separate regions. This CDR3 contains 16 residues. Germline loops: CDR1 SGHNT, CDR2 YENEEA.

This receptor was obtained from a woman in her fifties or sixties with primary liver carcinoma and hepatitis B virus infection. Sequenced input: liver tumor tissue from sampling region 3. As to subset: tumor region T3, left-lateral pole. The chain couples TRBV11-3 to TRBJ2-1, with 7 bases fitting TRBD2. The CDR3 reads CVSSLGIAGTYNEQSF. The DNA of the CDR3 is TGTGTCAGCAGCTTAGGCATAGCGGGCACCTACAATGAGCAGTCCTTC.